What follows is one TCR beta chain and its context. The data originate from a study of PD-L1 blockade in urothelial cancer. Study as a whole: At some point between 2013 and 2015, patients got going on atezolizumab, taking 1,200 mg intravenously every 3 weeks.

Documented time point: peripheral blood 6 weeks after treatment start. The data were produced by immunoSEQ multiplex PCR, yet TCRdb's version contains in-frame clones alone and is incomplete. The data show more than 45,000 clones, with more than 80% seen just once and approximately 10% held by the top ten. The source is a man aged 65 to 79 with urothelial cancer. The input for sequencing was PBMCs, taken around atezolizumab (anti-PD-L1) treatment.

CDR3 in amino acids: CASSTPSGEQYF. The CDR3 region has the DNA TGTGCCAGCAGCACTCCTTCCGGCGAGCAGTACTTC. The rearrangement uses TRBV5-6 and TRBJ2-7, with D unresolved. This CDR3 comprises 12 residues. Trimming stripped 4 bases from V and 6 bases from J, with 11 bases between. Germline CDR1 reads SGHDT; CDR2 reads YYEEEE. Supplemented by reference TRBV5-6 and TRBJ2-7, the full variable domain reads DAGVTQSPTHLIKTRGQQVTLRCSPKSGHDTVSWYQQALGQGPQFIFQYYEEEERQRGNFPDRFSGHQFPNYSSELNVNALLLGDSALYLCASSTPSGEQYFGPGTRLTVT.